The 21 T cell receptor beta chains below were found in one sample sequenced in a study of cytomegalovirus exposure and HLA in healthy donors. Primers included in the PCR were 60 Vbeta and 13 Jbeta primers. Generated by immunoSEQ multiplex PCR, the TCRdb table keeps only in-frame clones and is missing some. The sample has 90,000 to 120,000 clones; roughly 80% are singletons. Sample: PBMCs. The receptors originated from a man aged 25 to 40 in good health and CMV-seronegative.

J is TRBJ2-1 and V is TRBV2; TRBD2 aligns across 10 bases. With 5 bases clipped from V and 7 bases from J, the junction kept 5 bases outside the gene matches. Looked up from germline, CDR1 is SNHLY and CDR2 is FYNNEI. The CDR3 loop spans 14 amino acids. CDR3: CASSLAGGGNEQFF. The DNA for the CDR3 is TGTGCCAGCAGTTTAGCGGGAGGAGGGAATGAGCAGTTCTTC.

The CDR3, as DNA: TGTGCCATCAGTGCTTCCCTGAACACTGAAGCTTTCTTT. It encodes CAISASLNTEAFF. V is TRBV10-3 and J is TRBJ1-1; D is unresolved. Trimming took 4 bases from V and 0 from J, leaving 6 bases between them. Germline assignment: CDR1 ENHRY and CDR2 SYGVKD. The CDR3 length is 13 residues.

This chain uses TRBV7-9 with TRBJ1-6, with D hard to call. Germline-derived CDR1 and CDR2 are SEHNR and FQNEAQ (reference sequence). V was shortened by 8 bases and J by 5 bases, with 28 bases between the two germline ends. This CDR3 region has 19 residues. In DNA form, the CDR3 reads TGTGCCAGCCCTAGCGGATACAGCTTAGTAGGGCAGAATAATTCACCCCTCCACTTT. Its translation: CASPSGYSLVGQNNSPLHF.

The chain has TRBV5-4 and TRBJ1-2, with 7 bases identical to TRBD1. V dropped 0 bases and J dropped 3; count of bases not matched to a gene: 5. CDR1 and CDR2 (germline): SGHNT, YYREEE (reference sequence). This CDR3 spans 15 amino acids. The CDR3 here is CASSLEGGADYGYTF. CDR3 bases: TGTGCCAGCAGCTTGGAAGGGGGCGCCGACTATGGCTACACCTTC.

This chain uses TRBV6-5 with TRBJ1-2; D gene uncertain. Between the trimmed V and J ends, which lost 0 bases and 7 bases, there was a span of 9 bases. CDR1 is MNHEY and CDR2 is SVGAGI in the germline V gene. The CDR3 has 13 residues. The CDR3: CASSYSKESGYTF. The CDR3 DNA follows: TGTGCCAGCAGTTACTCGAAGGAGTCTGGCTACACCTTC.

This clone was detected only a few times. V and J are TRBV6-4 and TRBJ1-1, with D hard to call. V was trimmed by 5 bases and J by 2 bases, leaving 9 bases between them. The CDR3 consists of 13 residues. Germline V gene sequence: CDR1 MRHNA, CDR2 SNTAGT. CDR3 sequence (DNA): TGTGCCAGCAGTCTTCGGGGAAACACTGAAGCTTTCTTT. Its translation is CASSLRGNTEAFF.

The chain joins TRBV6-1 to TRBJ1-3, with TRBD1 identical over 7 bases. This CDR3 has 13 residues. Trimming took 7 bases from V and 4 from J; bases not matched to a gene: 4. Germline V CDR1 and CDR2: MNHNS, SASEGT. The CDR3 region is CASKEGAGNTIYF. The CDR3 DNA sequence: TGTGCCAGCAAGGAGGGGGCGGGAAACACCATATATTTT.

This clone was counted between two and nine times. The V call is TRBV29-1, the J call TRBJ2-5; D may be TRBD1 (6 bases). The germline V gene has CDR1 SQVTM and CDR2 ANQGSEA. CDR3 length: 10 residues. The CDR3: CTPRGETQYF. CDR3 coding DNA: TGCACCCCAAGGGGGGAGACCCAGTACTTC.

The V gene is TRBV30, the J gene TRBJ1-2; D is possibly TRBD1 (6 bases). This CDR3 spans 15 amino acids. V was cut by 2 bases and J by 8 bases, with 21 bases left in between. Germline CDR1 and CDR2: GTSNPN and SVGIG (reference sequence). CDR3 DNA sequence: TGTGCCTGGAGTCTGCTCGGACAGACCCTGACGGGCTACACCTTC. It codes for CAWSLLGQTLTGYTF.

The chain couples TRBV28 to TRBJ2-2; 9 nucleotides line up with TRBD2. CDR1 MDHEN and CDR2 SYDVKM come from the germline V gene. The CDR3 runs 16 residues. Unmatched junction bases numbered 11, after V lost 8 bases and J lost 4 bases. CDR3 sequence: CASLNLAGASTGELFF. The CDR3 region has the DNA TGTGCCAGCCTTAACTTAGCGGGAGCCTCCACCGGGGAGCTGTTTTTT.

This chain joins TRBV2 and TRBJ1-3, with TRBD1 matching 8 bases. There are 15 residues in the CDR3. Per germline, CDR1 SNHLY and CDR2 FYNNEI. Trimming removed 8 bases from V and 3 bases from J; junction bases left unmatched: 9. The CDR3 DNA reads TGTGCCAGCTTGATCCAGGGGGCGGGTGGAAACACCATATATTTT. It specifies CASLIQGAGGNTIYF.

The CDR3 coding sequence is TGTGCCAGCACCAGGGGCCCCGGTACTGAAGCTTTCTTT. Translated, it gives CASTRGPGTEAFF. The V gene is TRBV6-5, the J gene TRBJ1-1; the D gene is possibly TRBD1 (6 bases). Germline V gives CDR1 MNHEY, CDR2 SVGAGI. The germline V and J ends were trimmed by 7 bases and 5 bases, with 14 bases remaining between them. This CDR3 region has 13 residues.

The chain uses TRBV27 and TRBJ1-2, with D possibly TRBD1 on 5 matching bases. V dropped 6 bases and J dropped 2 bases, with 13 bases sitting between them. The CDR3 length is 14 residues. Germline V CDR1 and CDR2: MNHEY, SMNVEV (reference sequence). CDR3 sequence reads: CASRGVRENYGYTF. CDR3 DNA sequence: TGTGCCAGCAGAGGGGTTAGGGAAAACTATGGCTACACCTTC.

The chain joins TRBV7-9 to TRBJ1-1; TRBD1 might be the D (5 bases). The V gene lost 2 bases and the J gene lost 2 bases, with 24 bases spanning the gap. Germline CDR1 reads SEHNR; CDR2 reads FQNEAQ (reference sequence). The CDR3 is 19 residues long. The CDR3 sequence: CASSLTPLSVKGVNTEAFF. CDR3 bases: TGTGCCAGCAGCTTAACGCCGCTAAGTGTGAAAGGGGTAAACACTGAAGCTTTCTTT.

The DNA for the CDR3 is TGTGCCAGCAGGAACAGGGTCACGGATACGCAGTATTTT. Amino acid sequence: CASRNRVTDTQYF. The gene calls are TRBV11-3 and TRBJ2-3; maybe TRBD1 (6 bases). The length of the CDR3 is 13 residues. Trimming left V 6 bases short and J 6 bases short, with 13 bases between. The V gene's germline CDR1 is SGHNT and CDR2 YENEEA. Full variable domain (outside the CDR3, taken from reference TRBV11-3 and TRBJ2-3): EAGVVQSPRYKIIEKKQPVAFWCNPISGHNTLYWYLQNLGQGPELLIRYENEEAVDDSQLPKDRFSAERLKGVDSTLKIQPAELGDSAVYLCASRNRVTDTQYFGPGTRLTVL.

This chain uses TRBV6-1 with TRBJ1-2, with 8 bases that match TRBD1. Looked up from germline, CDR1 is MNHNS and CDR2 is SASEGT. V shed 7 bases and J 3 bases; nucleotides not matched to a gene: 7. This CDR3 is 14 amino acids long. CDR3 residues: CASNIGQGDYGYTF. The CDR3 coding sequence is TGTGCCAGCAACATAGGACAGGGAGACTATGGCTACACCTTC.

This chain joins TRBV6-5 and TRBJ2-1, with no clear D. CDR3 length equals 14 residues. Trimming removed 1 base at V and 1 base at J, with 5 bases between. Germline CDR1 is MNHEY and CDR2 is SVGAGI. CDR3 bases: TGTGCCAGCAGTTACTTCGGGTCCTACAATGAGCAGTTCTTC. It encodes CASSYFGSYNEQFF.

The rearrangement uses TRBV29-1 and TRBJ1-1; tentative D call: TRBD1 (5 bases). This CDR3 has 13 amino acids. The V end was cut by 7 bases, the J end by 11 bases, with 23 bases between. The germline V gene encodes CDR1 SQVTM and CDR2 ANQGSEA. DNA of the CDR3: TGCAGCGCTCCTACCGGGACTCCCGCCGGGGCTTTCTTT. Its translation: CSAPTGTPAGAFF.

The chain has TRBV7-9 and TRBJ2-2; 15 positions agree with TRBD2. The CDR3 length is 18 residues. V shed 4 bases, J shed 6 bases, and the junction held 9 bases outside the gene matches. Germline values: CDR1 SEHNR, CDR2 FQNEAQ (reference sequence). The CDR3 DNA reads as TGTGCCAGCAGCTCAACCGGACTAGCGGGAGGGCCCGCCGGGGAGCTGTTTTTT. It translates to CASSSTGLAGGPAGELFF. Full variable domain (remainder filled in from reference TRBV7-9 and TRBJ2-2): DTGVSQNPRHKITKRGQNVTFRCDPISEHNRLYWYRQTLGQGPEFLTYFQNEAQLEKSRLLSDRFSAERPKGSFSTLEIQRTEQGDSAMYLCASSSTGLAGGPAGELFFGEGSRLTVL.

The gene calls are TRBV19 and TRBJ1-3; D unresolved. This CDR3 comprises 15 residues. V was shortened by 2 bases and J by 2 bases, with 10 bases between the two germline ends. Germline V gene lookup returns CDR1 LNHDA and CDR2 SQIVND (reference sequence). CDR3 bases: TGTGCCAGTAGTATAAACAGCTACCCTGGAAACACCATATATTTT. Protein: CASSINSYPGNTIYF. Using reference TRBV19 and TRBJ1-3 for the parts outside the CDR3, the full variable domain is DGGITQSPKYLFRKEGQNVTLSCEQNLNHDAMYWYRQDPGQGLRLIYYSQIVNDFQKGDIAEGYSVSREKKESFPLTVTSAQKNPTAFYLCASSINSYPGNTIYFGEGSWLTVV.

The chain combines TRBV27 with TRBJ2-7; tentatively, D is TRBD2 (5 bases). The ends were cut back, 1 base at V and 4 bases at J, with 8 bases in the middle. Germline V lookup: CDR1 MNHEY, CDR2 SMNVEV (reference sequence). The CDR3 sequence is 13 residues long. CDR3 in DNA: TGTGCCAGCAGTTTATATCGGGAATACGAGCAGTACTTC. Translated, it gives CASSLYREYEQYF.